The clone carrying this TCR beta chain was seen at least ten times. Its antigen is still unknown. Germline values: CDR1 SQVTM, CDR2 ANQGSEA. The CDR3 consists of 12 residues. Trimming removed 1 base at V and 10 bases at J, with 13 bases between. This sample was included in a study of CD8 T cells in ankylosing spondylitis. Each TCR beta library was made by quantitative 5'-RACE that incorporated molecular barcodes. Via MiXCR, TCRdb re-called the 5' RACE reads, giving one row per CDR3 protein. Here the sample spans 90,000 to 100,000 distinct CDR3 sequences, 8% to 10% being singletons. Broader study findings: As reported, disease-linked clones showed significant enrichment in matched ankylosing spondylitis synovial fluid. Characteristic, it appeared, of ankylosing spondylitis blood was a TCR beta motif of roughly 8 highly homologous variants.

The sequencing sample was made of blood, either unsorted or a sorted T cell fraction (not recorded which). The V and J genes are TRBV29-1 and TRBJ1-1; D is undetermined. The sequence derives from a male donor with ankylosing spondylitis or in good health (not recorded which). The chain's CDR3 is CSVEGPSEVAFF. The CDR3 DNA follows: TGCAGCGTTGAAGGTCCCAGCGAGGTAGCTTTCTTT.